These T cell receptor beta chains were read from a single sample in a study of shared clonotypes between healthy human individuals. Only in-frame clones appear in the TCRdb table, and some are missing; sequencing was by immunoSEQ multiplex PCR. This sample yields 700,000 to 950,000 clones, of which about 96% are seen a single time; under 0.25% belongs to the top ten. Sequenced input: naive CD8+ T cells sorted from blood. The receptor source for this set is a man aged 25 to 40 in good health. The CDR3 runs from the conserved cysteine through the conserved F or W. Each record gives: CDR3 DNA, CDR3 protein, V gene, J gene, clone size, D gene. D genes are given only for firm matches. Clone sizes are given selectively: once, few, many, or a class where the clone is expanded.

CDR3nt: TGTGCCAGCAGTTATCACTACCAGGGGGAGGACTATGGCTACACCTTC; CDR3aa: CASSYHYQGEDYGYTF; v_gene: TRBV28; j_gene: TRBJ1-2; abundance: once; d_gene: TRBD1
CDR3nt: TGTGCCAGCAGCGTAGTTGGTGGAAACACCATATATTTT; CDR3aa: CASSVVGGNTIYF; v_gene: TRBV9; j_gene: TRBJ1-3; abundance: once; d_gene: NA
CDR3nt: TGTGCCAGCAGTTTCATAGGCGCTGAAGCTTTCTTT; CDR3aa: CASSFIGAEAFF; v_gene: TRBV27; j_gene: TRBJ1-1; abundance: NA; d_gene: NA
CDR3nt: TGTGCCAGCAGTTACTCGTTAGGGAGCTCCTACGAGCAGTACTTC; CDR3aa: CASSYSLGSSYEQYF; v_gene: TRBV6-5; j_gene: TRBJ2-7; abundance: NA; d_gene: NA
CDR3nt: TGTGCCAGCAGCCCTACAGGGGGCCGCATCCAAGAGACCCAGTACTTC; CDR3aa: CASSPTGGRIQETQYF; v_gene: TRBV9; j_gene: TRBJ2-5; abundance: NA; d_gene: TRBD1
CDR3nt: TGTGCCAGCAGTTTATGGGGAGGACCAAACTATGGCTACACCTTC; CDR3aa: CASSLWGGPNYGYTF; v_gene: TRBV27; j_gene: TRBJ1-2; abundance: NA; d_gene: NA
CDR3nt: TGTGCCAGCAGCCCAGGACTAGCGGCCTACGAGCAGTACTTC; CDR3aa: CASSPGLAAYEQYF; v_gene: TRBV7-9; j_gene: TRBJ2-7; abundance: NA; d_gene: TRBD2
CDR3nt: TGTGCCAGCAGTCCCCCTACGGAGAATGAGCAGTTCTTC; CDR3aa: CASSPPTENEQFF; v_gene: TRBV27; j_gene: TRBJ2-1; abundance: NA; d_gene: NA
CDR3nt: TGTGCCAGCAGCAAAACCGATAGGGACGGTCGTTGTGAAGATACGCAGTATTTT; CDR3aa: CASSKTDRDGRCEDTQYF; v_gene: TRBV21-1; j_gene: TRBJ2-3; abundance: NA; d_gene: NA
CDR3nt: TGTGCCAGCAGCTTAAAGGGTAGTCCCGCAGATACGCAGTATTTT; CDR3aa: CASSLKGSPADTQYF; v_gene: TRBV7-6; j_gene: TRBJ2-3; abundance: once; d_gene: NA
CDR3nt: TGTGCCAGCAGTGAAGGACTAGCGCTTAGCTCCTACAATGAGCAGTTCTTC; CDR3aa: CASSEGLALSSYNEQFF; v_gene: TRBV2; j_gene: TRBJ2-1; abundance: NA; d_gene: TRBD2
CDR3nt: TGTGCCAGCAGCCAAGAACCCAACGGGATTTGGGAGACCCAGTACTTC; CDR3aa: CASSQEPNGIWETQYF; v_gene: TRBV14; j_gene: TRBJ2-5; abundance: few; d_gene: NA
CDR3nt: TGTGCCAGCAGCTTCGGGGAGCAAAACATTCAGTACTTC; CDR3aa: CASSFGEQNIQYF; v_gene: TRBV5-4; j_gene: TRBJ2-4; abundance: NA; d_gene: NA
CDR3nt: TGTGCCACCAGCAGAGGGCTAGCGGGATCCTACGAGCAGTACTTC; CDR3aa: CATSRGLAGSYEQYF; v_gene: TRBV15; j_gene: TRBJ2-7; abundance: once; d_gene: TRBD2
CDR3nt: TGTGCCAGCAGCCCCCCGGGCAGTGTGGATACTGAAGCTTTCTTT; CDR3aa: CASSPPGSVDTEAFF; v_gene: TRBV7-9; j_gene: TRBJ1-1; abundance: NA; d_gene: NA
CDR3nt: TGTGCCAGCAGCTTAAGATTGGGCCTCCGAAAGGCAGATACGCAGTATTTT; CDR3aa: CASSLRLGLRKADTQYF; v_gene: TRBV7-9; j_gene: TRBJ2-3; abundance: NA; d_gene: NA
CDR3nt: TGTGCCAGCGCTCCGAGCTCTGGAAACACCATATATTTT; CDR3aa: CASAPSSGNTIYF; v_gene: TRBV6-5; j_gene: TRBJ1-3; abundance: NA; d_gene: NA
CDR3nt: TGTGCCAGCACCCCAGCTAGCGGGAGGATTAATGAGCAGTTCTTC; CDR3aa: CASTPASGRINEQFF; v_gene: TRBV2; j_gene: TRBJ2-1; abundance: NA; d_gene: TRBD2
CDR3nt: TGTGCCAGCAGCTTAGGGGCCGGGCTACCAGATACGCAGTATTTT; CDR3aa: CASSLGAGLPDTQYF; v_gene: TRBV11-2; j_gene: TRBJ2-3; abundance: NA; d_gene: NA
CDR3nt: TGTGCCAGCAGCGCCGCGGGTGGCAATCAGCCCCAGCATTTT; CDR3aa: CASSAAGGNQPQHF; v_gene: TRBV9; j_gene: TRBJ1-5; abundance: NA; d_gene: NA
CDR3nt: TGTGCCAGCAGCTTGGTTGGTAGGGGCGAGCCAACTGAAGCTTTCTTT; CDR3aa: CASSLVGRGEPTEAFF; v_gene: TRBV5-4; j_gene: TRBJ1-1; abundance: NA; d_gene: NA
CDR3nt: TGTGCCAGCAGTGGAGGGGGTAGCGGGATTGGCTCCTACGAGCAGTACTTC; CDR3aa: CASSGGGSGIGSYEQYF; v_gene: TRBV2; j_gene: TRBJ2-7; abundance: NA; d_gene: TRBD2
CDR3nt: TGTGCCAGCAGTTCCCGACAGGGTGTTCAGCCCCAGCATTTT; CDR3aa: CASSSRQGVQPQHF; v_gene: TRBV28; j_gene: TRBJ1-5; abundance: once; d_gene: TRBD1
CDR3nt: TGTGCCAGCAGTGAGCAGTTCTTC; CDR3aa: CASSEQFF; v_gene: TRBV6-1; j_gene: TRBJ2-1; abundance: NA; d_gene: NA
CDR3nt: TGTGCCAGCATCTCTTCCGGGGATGTTGGTCAGCCCCAGCATTTT; CDR3aa: CASISSGDVGQPQHF; v_gene: TRBV14; j_gene: TRBJ1-5; abundance: once; d_gene: NA
CDR3nt: TGTGCCAGCAGCCAGTTTATCGGTTACGAGCAGTACTTC; CDR3aa: CASSQFIGYEQYF; v_gene: TRBV14; j_gene: TRBJ2-7; abundance: NA; d_gene: NA
CDR3nt: TGCGCCAGCAGTCGGGACAGGTATACGGAGACCCAGTACTTC; CDR3aa: CASSRDRYTETQYF; v_gene: TRBV10-1; j_gene: TRBJ2-5; abundance: NA; d_gene: TRBD1
CDR3nt: TGCGCCAGCACCCGAAGAGTGGTAGCGGGAGGGGACACCGGGGAGCTGTTTTTT; CDR3aa: CASTRRVVAGGDTGELFF; v_gene: TRBV5-1; j_gene: TRBJ2-2; abundance: NA; d_gene: TRBD2
CDR3nt: TGCGCCAGCAGCCAATTGACTTCGTCATACAATGAGCAGTTCTTC; CDR3aa: CASSQLTSSYNEQFF; v_gene: TRBV4-1; j_gene: TRBJ2-1; abundance: NA; d_gene: NA
CDR3nt: TGTGCCAGCAGTCGCCACAGGGTTCACTACAATCAGCCCCAGCATTTT; CDR3aa: CASSRHRVHYNQPQHF; v_gene: TRBV21-1; j_gene: TRBJ1-5; abundance: NA; d_gene: NA
CDR3nt: TGTGCCAGCAGCTTAGGGGTATCCGACTATGGCTACACCTTC; CDR3aa: CASSLGVSDYGYTF; v_gene: TRBV13; j_gene: TRBJ1-2; abundance: NA; d_gene: NA
CDR3nt: TGTGCCAGCAGTGAAGCGGACAGGGCTCCCTACGAGCAGTACTTC; CDR3aa: CASSEADRAPYEQYF; v_gene: TRBV2; j_gene: TRBJ2-7; abundance: NA; d_gene: TRBD1
CDR3nt: TGTGCCAGTACGGGGCCCTCGAGGCAGCCCCAGCATTTT; CDR3aa: CASTGPSRQPQHF; v_gene: TRBV19; j_gene: TRBJ1-5; abundance: NA; d_gene: NA
CDR3nt: TGTGCCACCAGCAGAGATCTGAAGGAGGGGACAGGGGGTTACGAGCAGTACTTC; CDR3aa: CATSRDLKEGTGGYEQYF; v_gene: TRBV15; j_gene: TRBJ2-7; abundance: NA; d_gene: TRBD1
CDR3nt: TGTGCCAGCAGAGGGGGCTTAAGCTCCTACAATGAGCAGTTCTTC; CDR3aa: CASRGGLSSYNEQFF; v_gene: TRBV6-6; j_gene: TRBJ2-1; abundance: NA; d_gene: TRBD1
CDR3nt: TGTGCCAGCAGCCCCTTTGGGGGCTCCTACAATGAGCAGTTCTTC; CDR3aa: CASSPFGGSYNEQFF; v_gene: TRBV4-2; j_gene: TRBJ2-1; abundance: NA; d_gene: NA
CDR3nt: TGTGCCATCAGCGACTTTAGCCTGGGTACTAACACCGGGGAGCTGTTTTTT; CDR3aa: CAISDFSLGTNTGELFF; v_gene: TRBV10-3; j_gene: TRBJ2-2; abundance: NA; d_gene: NA
CDR3nt: TGCGCCAGCAGCCGAACTAGCGGGAGAACCTACGAGCAGTACTTC; CDR3aa: CASSRTSGRTYEQYF; v_gene: TRBV4-3; j_gene: TRBJ2-7; abundance: NA; d_gene: TRBD2
CDR3nt: TGCGCCAGCAGCCAAGTGGCCCAGGGTGGCAGCACTGAAGCTTTCTTT; CDR3aa: CASSQVAQGGSTEAFF; v_gene: TRBV4-1; j_gene: TRBJ1-1; abundance: NA; d_gene: NA
CDR3nt: TGTGCCAGCAGCTCCTGGGACCCCGGTGAGCCCCAGCATTTT; CDR3aa: CASSSWDPGEPQHF; v_gene: TRBV7-9; j_gene: TRBJ1-5; abundance: once; d_gene: NA
CDR3nt: TGCGCCAGCAGCCAGGATAGCGATGACTCCTACGAGCAGTACTTC; CDR3aa: CASSQDSDDSYEQYF; v_gene: TRBV4-3; j_gene: TRBJ2-7; abundance: NA; d_gene: NA
CDR3nt: TGTGCCAGCAGCCAAGTGGCGGGGCTCTATGGCTACACCTTC; CDR3aa: CASSQVAGLYGYTF; v_gene: TRBV14; j_gene: TRBJ1-2; abundance: once; d_gene: NA
CDR3nt: TGTGCCAGTAGTACTGGGACAGGGGGGACGGAAGCTTTCTTT; CDR3aa: CASSTGTGGTEAFF; v_gene: TRBV19; j_gene: TRBJ1-1; abundance: NA; d_gene: TRBD1
CDR3nt: TGTGCCAGCAGCCTCGGGCTCAACAAGGCGGGCTACACCTTC; CDR3aa: CASSLGLNKAGYTF; v_gene: TRBV9; j_gene: TRBJ1-2; abundance: NA; d_gene: NA
CDR3nt: TGTGCCAGCAGCTTCCGGGACCGACCCTACGAGCAGTACTTC; CDR3aa: CASSFRDRPYEQYF; v_gene: TRBV11-3; j_gene: TRBJ2-7; abundance: NA; d_gene: NA
CDR3nt: TGTGCCAGCAGTTACGAAAATGCCGGGGTTGACTACGAGCAGTACTTC; CDR3aa: CASSYENAGVDYEQYF; v_gene: TRBV6-5; j_gene: TRBJ2-7; abundance: once; d_gene: NA
CDR3nt: TGCGCCAGCAGCCAAGGGGGACTAGCGGGAGGGCAGGACACCGGGGAGCTGTTTTTT; CDR3aa: CASSQGGLAGGQDTGELFF; v_gene: TRBV4-1; j_gene: TRBJ2-2; abundance: NA; d_gene: TRBD2
CDR3nt: TGTGCCAGCAGCTCCCAACTTAGCGGGACGGCCTACAATGAGCAGTTCTTC; CDR3aa: CASSSQLSGTAYNEQFF; v_gene: TRBV9; j_gene: TRBJ2-1; abundance: NA; d_gene: TRBD2
CDR3nt: TGTGCCAGCAGTTTCCAGACTAGCCTACTGAACACCGGGGAGCTGTTTTTT; CDR3aa: CASSFQTSLLNTGELFF; v_gene: TRBV27; j_gene: TRBJ2-2; abundance: NA; d_gene: TRBD2
CDR3nt: TGTGCCAGCACACAGGGGACTAACGAAAAACTGTTTTTT; CDR3aa: CASTQGTNEKLFF; v_gene: TRBV18; j_gene: TRBJ1-4; abundance: NA; d_gene: TRBD1
CDR3nt: TGCAGCGCCTATGAGTGGGGCGAGGGGAGGGAGCTGTTTTTT; CDR3aa: CSAYEWGEGRELFF; v_gene: TRBV29-1; j_gene: TRBJ2-2; abundance: NA; d_gene: NA
CDR3nt: TGCGCCAGCGAGGGGGCCCATGAGCAGTTCTTC; CDR3aa: CASEGAHEQFF; v_gene: TRBV5-1; j_gene: TRBJ2-1; abundance: NA; d_gene: TRBD1
CDR3nt: TGTGCCAGCAGCTTGGGGCTGGCAATATACGAGCAGTACTTC; CDR3aa: CASSLGLAIYEQYF; v_gene: TRBV11-2; j_gene: TRBJ2-7; abundance: NA; d_gene: NA
CDR3nt: TGTGCCAGCAGTTACGGGCCGTGGAATGAAAAACTGTTTTTT; CDR3aa: CASSYGPWNEKLFF; v_gene: TRBV6-5; j_gene: TRBJ1-4; abundance: NA; d_gene: NA
CDR3nt: TGTGCCAGCAGCCAAGAATCCGCGGGGCCCGTGAACGAGCAGTACTTC; CDR3aa: CASSQESAGPVNEQYF; v_gene: TRBV4-2; j_gene: TRBJ2-7; abundance: NA; d_gene: NA
CDR3nt: TGTGCCAGCAGCTTGACACTCGACTACGAGCAGTACTTC; CDR3aa: CASSLTLDYEQYF; v_gene: TRBV7-9; j_gene: TRBJ2-7; abundance: NA; d_gene: NA
CDR3nt: TGTGCCAGTAGTATAAGCCGAAATAGCAATCAGCCCCAGCATTTT; CDR3aa: CASSISRNSNQPQHF; v_gene: TRBV19; j_gene: TRBJ1-5; abundance: NA; d_gene: NA
CDR3nt: TGTGCCAGCAGCTTAAGTAGCGGGAGTTCGCTTGAGCAGTTCTTC; CDR3aa: CASSLSSGSSLEQFF; v_gene: TRBV9; j_gene: TRBJ2-1; abundance: NA; d_gene: TRBD2
CDR3nt: TGTGCCAGCAGCTTACGTCCCTACGAGCAGTACTTC; CDR3aa: CASSLRPYEQYF; v_gene: TRBV13; j_gene: TRBJ2-7; abundance: NA; d_gene: NA